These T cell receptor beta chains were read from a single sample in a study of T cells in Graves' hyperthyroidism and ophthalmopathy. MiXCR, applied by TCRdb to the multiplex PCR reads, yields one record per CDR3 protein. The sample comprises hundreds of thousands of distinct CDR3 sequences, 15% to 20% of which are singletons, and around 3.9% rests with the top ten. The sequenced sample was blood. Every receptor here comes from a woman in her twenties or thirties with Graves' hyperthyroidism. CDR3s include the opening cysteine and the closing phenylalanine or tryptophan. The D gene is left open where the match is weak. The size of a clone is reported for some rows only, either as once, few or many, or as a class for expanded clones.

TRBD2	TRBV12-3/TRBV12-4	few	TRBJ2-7	TGTGCCAGCAATCCGGGCGGGGGGCTAGACGAGCAGTACTTC	CASNPGGGLDEQYF
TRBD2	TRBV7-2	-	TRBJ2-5	TGTGCCAGCAGCTTTAGCGGGAGGGCTCAAGAGACCCAGTACTTC	CASSFSGRAQETQYF
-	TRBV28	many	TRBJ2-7	TGTGCCAGCAGTCTGGATGCGTCCTCTACCGGCGAGCAGTACTTC	CASSLDASSTGEQYF
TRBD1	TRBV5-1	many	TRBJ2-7	TGCGCCACCAGGCGGGACAGGGATGACGAGCAGTACTTC	CATRRDRDDEQYF
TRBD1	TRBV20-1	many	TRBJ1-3	TGCAGTGCTAGAGATCCACAGGGGGTCGGAAACACCATATATTTT	CSARDPQGVGNTIYF
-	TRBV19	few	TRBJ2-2	TGTGCCAGTAGGGAAGGGGACGCCACCGGGGAGCTGTTTTTT	CASREGDATGELFF
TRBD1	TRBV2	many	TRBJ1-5	TGTGCCAGCAGTCCCGGGACAGAAAATCAGCCCCAGCATTTT	CASSPGTENQPQHF
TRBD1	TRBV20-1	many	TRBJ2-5	TGCAGTGCTAGGGGGGGACAGGGAAGGGAAGAGACCCAGTACTTC	CSARGGQGREETQYF
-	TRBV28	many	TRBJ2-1	TGTGCCAGCAGTTCCTCCAGTCGCAATGAGCAGTTCTTC	CASSSSSRNEQFF
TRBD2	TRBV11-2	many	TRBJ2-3	TGTGCCAGCAGCTTTCTAGCGGGAGGGGGTACAGATACGCAGTATTTT	CASSFLAGGGTDTQYF
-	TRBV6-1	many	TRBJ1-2	TGTGCCAGCAGTACTGGCCAGGGGCGCGACGGCTACACCTTC	CASSTGQGRDGYTF
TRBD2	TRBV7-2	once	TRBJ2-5	TGCGCCAGCAGCCAAGATAGGCTAGCGGGAGGGAGAGAGACCCAGTACTTC	CASSQDRLAGGRETQYF
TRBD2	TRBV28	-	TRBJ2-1	TGTGCCAGCAGTTTATCGGCTAGCGGAAAGCGAAGGACGTCTGATACTGAGCAGTTCTTC	CASSLSASGKRRTSDTEQFF
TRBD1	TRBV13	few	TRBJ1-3	TGTGCCAGCAGCTCGGGACAGGCAAAATCTGGAAACACCATATATTTT	CASSSGQAKSGNTIYF
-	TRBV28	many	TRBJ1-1	TGTGCCAGCAGAAGACAGACTATCGGGGGCAACGTTGAAGCTTTCTTT	CASRRQTIGGNVEAFF
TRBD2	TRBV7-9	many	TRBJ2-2	TGTGCCAGCAGCGTCCGGGCGGGAGTCAACACCGGGGAGCTGTTTTTT	CASSVRAGVNTGELFF
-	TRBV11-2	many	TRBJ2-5	TGTGCCAGCAGCTTTGGGAGGTCCCAAGAGACCCAGTACTTC	CASSFGRSQETQYF
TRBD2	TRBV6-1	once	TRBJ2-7	TGTGCCAGCCGGGTGGGACTAGCGAACTTCTACGAGCAGTACTTC	CASRVGLANFYEQYF
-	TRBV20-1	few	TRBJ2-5	TGCAGTGCTAGGGAGGGGAACGGGGAGACCCAGTACTTC	CSAREGNGETQYF
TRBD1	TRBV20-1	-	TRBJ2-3	TGCATAATCCCGAGTAGGGGACAGTCCCACACAGATACGCAGTATTTT	CIIPSRGQSHTDTQYF
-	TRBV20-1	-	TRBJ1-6	TGCAGTGCCTTAGGGTTGTCGGCCAATTCACCCCTCCACTTT	CSALGLSANSPLHF
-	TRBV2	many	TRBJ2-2	TGTGCCAGTCGCCGCGACGCCGGGGAGCTGTTTTTT	CASRRDAGELFF
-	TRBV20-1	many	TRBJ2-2	TGCAGTGCTAGCGCTAGCCGGACCCTCACCGGGGAGCTGTTTTTT	CSASASRTLTGELFF
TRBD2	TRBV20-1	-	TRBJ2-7	TGCAGTGCTGAAGGGAGGGCGAGGGAGCAGTACTTC	CSAEGRAREQYF
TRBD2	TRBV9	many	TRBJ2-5	TGTGCCAGCAGCAAGATAGCGGGTACAACGGCCCGACAAGAGACCCAGTACTTC	CASSKIAGTTARQETQYF
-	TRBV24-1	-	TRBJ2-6	TGTGCCACCAGTGCAGTATCATCTGGGGCCAACGTCCTGACTTTC	CATSAVSSGANVLTF
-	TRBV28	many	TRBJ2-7	TGTGCCAGCAGTTCTAACCTGCTTCCATACGAGCAGTACTTC	CASSSNLLPYEQYF
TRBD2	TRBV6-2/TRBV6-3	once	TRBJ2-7	TGTGGCAGCAGTGTCACGGGAGGCTACGAGCAGTACTTC	CGSSVTGGYEQYF
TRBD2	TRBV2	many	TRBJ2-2	TGTGCCAGCAGTGCCTCAGGGCTAGCGGTTAACACCGGGGAGCTGTTTTTT	CASSASGLAVNTGELFF
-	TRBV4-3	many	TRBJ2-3	TGCGCCAGCAGCCCAGGGTGGCAGCACACAGATACGCAGTATTTT	CASSPGWQHTDTQYF
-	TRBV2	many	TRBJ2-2	TGTGCCAGCAGTGAGATGGCGGACCAAACCGGGGAGCTGTTTTTT	CASSEMADQTGELFF
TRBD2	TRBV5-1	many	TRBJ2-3	TGCGCCAGCAGCTTGGTGGCGGGAGGGAGCACAGATACGCAGTATTTT	CASSLVAGGSTDTQYF
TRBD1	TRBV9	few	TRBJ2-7	TGTGCCAGCAGCCCTTCCGGGACAGGGGGTGGCGAGCAGTACTTC	CASSPSGTGGGEQYF
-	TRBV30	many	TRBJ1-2	TGTGCCTGGAGTCCGACCCAAGCATATGGCTACACCTTC	CAWSPTQAYGYTF
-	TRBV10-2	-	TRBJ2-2	TGCGCCAGCAGATTTGAGTTCGGGGAGCTGTTTTTT	CASRFEFGELFF
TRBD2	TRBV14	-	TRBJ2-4	TGTGCCAGCAGCCAATTACGGGAGGGCGGGAAGTACTTC	CASSQLREGGKYF
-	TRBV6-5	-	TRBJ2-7	TGTGCCAGCCAGGTGGGCTTCTACGAGCAGTACTTC	CASQVGFYEQYF
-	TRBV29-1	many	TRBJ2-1	TGCAGCGTTGAAGTGGAGGGAGAAGAGGACAATGAGCAGTTCTTC	CSVEVEGEEDNEQFF
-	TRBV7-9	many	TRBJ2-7	TGTGCCAGCAGCAGGGACGGGACCTACGAGCAGTACTTC	CASSRDGTYEQYF
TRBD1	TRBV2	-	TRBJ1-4	TGTGCCAGCAGTGAAACGGGACAGGGGATTGAAAAACTGTTTTTT	CASSETGQGIEKLFF
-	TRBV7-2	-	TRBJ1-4	TGTGCCAGCAGCGCACATTGGCAGTCTAATGAAAAACTGTTTTTT	CASSAHWQSNEKLFF
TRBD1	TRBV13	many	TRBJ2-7	TGTGCCAGCAGCGCCGGGACAGACTACGAGCAGTACTTC	CASSAGTDYEQYF
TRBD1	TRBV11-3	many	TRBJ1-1	TGTGCCAGCAGCCCACTACAGGGGACCACTGAAGCTTTCTTT	CASSPLQGTTEAFF
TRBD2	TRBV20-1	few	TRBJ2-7	TGCAGTGCTAGAGTGGGGGAGGGTTTAGGGGAGCAGTACTTC	CSARVGEGLGEQYF
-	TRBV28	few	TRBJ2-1	TGTGCCAGCAGTCCCTCCCCAATCAGGAGCTCCTACAATGAGCAGTTCTTC	CASSPSPIRSSYNEQFF
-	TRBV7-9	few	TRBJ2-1	TGTGCCAGCAGTTTCCAGGGTTTTGGTGAGCAGTTCTTC	CASSFQGFGEQFF
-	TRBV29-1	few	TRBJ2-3	TGCAGCGTTAGGTACAGGAGCACAGATACGCAGTATTTT	CSVRYRSTDTQYF
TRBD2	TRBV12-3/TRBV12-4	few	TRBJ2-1	TGTGCCAGCAGTTCGACCCGGACTAGCGGGTCGCCTGCGGAGCAGTTCTTC	CASSSTRTSGSPAEQFF
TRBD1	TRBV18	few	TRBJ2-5	TGTGCCAGCTCAAGCCAGGACAGGATAGAGACCCAGTACTTC	CASSSQDRIETQYF
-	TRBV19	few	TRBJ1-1	TGTGCCAGTAGTATTCGAGGGGAGATGAACACTGAAGCTTTCTTT	CASSIRGEMNTEAFF
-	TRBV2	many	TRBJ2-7	TGTGCCACGGGGAAGTGGGACAACTACGAGCAGTACTTC	CATGKWDNYEQYF
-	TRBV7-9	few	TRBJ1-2	TGTGCCAGCAGCTCGCTCGACACGGCGATCGGCTACACCTTC	CASSSLDTAIGYTF
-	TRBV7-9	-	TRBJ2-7	TGTGCCAGCAGCTTCGGGGGACGCGAGCAGTACTTC	CASSFGGREQYF
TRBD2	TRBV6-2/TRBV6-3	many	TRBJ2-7	TGTGCCAGCAGCCCCCGGAGCGGGAGGTTACCCGAGCAGTACTTC	CASSPRSGRLPEQYF
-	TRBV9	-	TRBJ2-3	TGTGCCAGCAGCGTAGTAGGGGGAGGTCTCACAGATACGCAGTATTTT	CASSVVGGGLTDTQYF
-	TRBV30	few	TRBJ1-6	TGTGCCTGGAGTATAACTGGGATCTTGGACTTT	CAWSITGILDF
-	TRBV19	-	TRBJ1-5	TGTGCCAGTAGTATGAGTGCGTCCAGTTATCAGCCCCAGCATTTT	CASSMSASSYQPQHF
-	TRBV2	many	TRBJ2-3	TGTGCCAGCAGTGAAGGTGGGGACACAGATACGCAGTATTTT	CASSEGGDTDTQYF
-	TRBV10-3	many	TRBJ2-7	TGTGCCGCAAGAACGCTCAACACGGCCGAGCAGTACTTC	CAARTLNTAEQYF
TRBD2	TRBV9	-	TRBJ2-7	TGTGCCAGCAGCGTAGATGCGGGAGGGTCGAGGGGCGAGCAGTACTTC	CASSVDAGGSRGEQYF